The next 30 T cell receptor beta chains were all read from a single sample in a study of cytomegalovirus exposure and HLA in healthy donors. Primers: 60 Vbeta forward and 13 Jbeta reverse. The table came from immunoSEQ multiplex PCR; TCRdb's copy has only in-frame clones and leaves some out. The sample records fewer than 200,000 clones, around 72% being singletons. Material: PBMCs. These receptors were collected from a man aged 35 to 55 in good health and CMV-seropositive.

The chain has TRBV5-4 and TRBJ2-5; 11 bases align to TRBD2. The CDR3 covers 16 residues. Trimming cost V 2 bases and J 7 bases; bases outside gene matches: 10. CDR1 and CDR2 (germline): SGHNT, YYREEE (reference sequence). CDR3 protein: CASSFRLAGGPGTQYF. The DNA of the CDR3 is TGTGCCAGCAGCTTTCGGCTAGCGGGGGGTCCGGGGACCCAGTACTTC.

The chain is built from TRBV6-1 and TRBJ1-2, with D possibly TRBD1 on 6 matching bases. Trimming cost V 11 bases and J 2 bases, with 18 bases left between them. The CDR3 covers 14 residues. CDR1 MNHNS and CDR2 SASEGT come from the germline V gene. The CDR3 nucleotides read TGTGCCGGCGCCCAGGGGACGGGGAACTATGGCTACACCTTC. Protein sequence: CAGAQGTGNYGYTF.

V and J are TRBV5-1 and TRBJ1-6; D might be TRBD1 (6 bases). V gave up 4 bases and J gave up 8 bases, with 22 bases separating them. The CDR3 totals 17 residues. CDR1 and CDR2 from the germline V gene are SGHRS and YFSETQ. DNA of the CDR3: TGCGCCAGCAGCCTAGCGGGGGCCGGTCTCCTCGATTCACCCCTCCACTTT. Translated, it gives CASSLAGAGLLDSPLHF. Full variable domain (remainder filled in from reference TRBV5-1 and TRBJ1-6): KAGVTQTPRYLIKTRGQQVTLSCSPISGHRSVSWYQQTPGQGLQFLFEYFSETQRNKGNFPGRFSGRQFSNSRSEMNVSTLELGDSALYLCASSLAGAGLLDSPLHFGNGTRLTVT.

The rearrangement uses TRBV5-1 and TRBJ2-1, with 9 bases that match TRBD1. This CDR3 is 18 amino acids long. Germline values: CDR1 SGHRS, CDR2 YFSETQ. The J segment lost 6 bases and the V segment lost 4 bases, leaving 17 bases of the junction unmatched. In nucleotides, the CDR3 is TGCGCCAGCAGCCTGCCCGCCAAGGGACAGGGCGTCCTCAATGAGCAGTTCTTC. Translation: CASSLPAKGQGVLNEQFF.

This clone was picked up a small number of times. The rearrangement uses TRBV10-3 and TRBJ1-3, with D unresolved. The V end was cut by 0 bases, the J end by 0 bases, with 15 bases between. This CDR3 is 18 amino acids long. Looked up from germline, CDR1 is ENHRY and CDR2 is SYGVKD. The CDR3 DNA sequence: TGTGCCATCAGTGAGTCTTGGCGCGGCGGTACCTCTGGAAACACCATATATTTT. Amino acids: CAISESWRGGTSGNTIYF.

The chain couples TRBV6-5 to TRBJ2-7; TRBD1 agrees at 7 bases. CDR3 length: 14 amino acids. The germline V gene encodes CDR1 MNHEY and CDR2 SVGAGI. V shed 3 bases and J 6 bases; nucleotides not matched to a gene: 8. In DNA, the CDR3 is TGTGCCAGCAGTTATGAGGGGGCTTTAGGCGAGCAGTACTTC. Its translation: CASSYEGALGEQYF.

The chain couples TRBV6-4 to TRBJ1-1; no definite D call. The V gene lost 0 bases and the J gene lost 8 bases, with 10 bases spanning the gap. Germline V gene sequence: CDR1 MRHNA, CDR2 SNTAGT. The CDR3 has 13 residues. The CDR3 reads CASSDSVRGEAFF. The CDR3 nucleotides are TGTGCCAGCAGTGACTCTGTTAGAGGGGAAGCTTTCTTT.

V is TRBV25-1 and J is TRBJ2-3, with D perhaps matching TRBD1 (6 bases). The germline gives CDR1 MGHDK, CDR2 SYGVNS. CDR3 length equals 11 residues. V was cut by 8 bases and J by 14 bases, with 17 bases left in between. CDR3 sequence reads: CASARDTQRYF. CDR3 in DNA: TGTGCCAGCGCTCGGGACACCCAACGGTATTTT.

The chain combines TRBV5-6 with TRBJ2-7, with a tentative D call TRBD1 (5 bases). From germline, CDR1 is SGHDT and CDR2 YYEEEE. The CDR3 consists of 15 residues. Trimming left V 2 bases short and J 2 bases short, with 14 bases between. This CDR3 reads CASSFIRAGPYEQYF. The CDR3 coding sequence is TGTGCCAGCAGCTTTATTAGGGCAGGGCCCTACGAGCAGTACTTC.

The chain links TRBV7-9 to TRBJ1-1; 8 bases align to TRBD1. V shed 5 bases and J 5 bases; nucleotides not matched to a gene: 7. The CDR3 runs to 14 residues. CDR1 is SEHNR and CDR2 is FQNEAQ in the germline V gene (reference sequence). The chain's CDR3 is CASSPGGARTEAFF. In DNA, the CDR3 is TGTGCCAGCAGCCCAGGGGGCGCGAGAACTGAAGCTTTCTTT.

This clone was seen only once. The chain couples TRBV6-5 to TRBJ2-7; 7 bases fit TRBD1. Germline CDR1 MNHEY, CDR2 SVGAGI. This CDR3 has 13 amino acids. The J segment lost 5 bases and the V segment lost 5 bases, leaving 6 bases of the junction unmatched. The CDR3 nucleotides read TGTGCCAGCAGTCTGACAGGGAACGACGAGCAGTACTTC. Its translation: CASSLTGNDEQYF.

The V and J genes are TRBV6-6 and TRBJ2-1; no definite D call. V shed 6 bases and J shed 7 bases, with 10 bases lying between them. Germline V CDR1 and CDR2: MNHNY, SVGAGI (reference sequence). The CDR3 contains 12 residues. CDR3 in amino acids: CASSPGWNEQFF. CDR3 coding DNA: TGTGCCAGCAGCCCAGGCTGGAATGAGCAGTTCTTC.

The chain couples TRBV2 to TRBJ1-2, with no clear D. The CDR3 contains 14 residues. Germline lookup yields CDR1 SNHLY and CDR2 FYNNEI. Trimming removed 5 bases from V and 2 bases from J, with 12 bases in between. The CDR3 loop is CASSPSAANYGYTF. The CDR3 region has the DNA TGTGCCAGCAGTCCGTCGGCGGCGAACTATGGCTACACCTTC.

This CDR3 reads CASTSGSAINTGELFF. The CDR3 DNA sequence: TGTGCCAGCACCAGCGGCTCAGCGATCAACACCGGGGAGCTGTTTTTT. The chain recombines TRBV7-2 with TRBJ2-2, with D perhaps matching TRBD2 (5 bases). Trimming took 7 bases from V and 2 from J, leaving 17 bases between them. The CDR3 consists of 16 residues. Germline loops: CDR1 SGHTA, CDR2 FQGNSA.

This rearrangement joins TRBV2 to TRBJ2-7; D possibly corresponds to TRBD1 (5 bases). Trimming shortened V by 4 bases and J by 0 bases, and 10 bases separated the two germline ends. The CDR3 runs 14 residues. Germline V CDR1 and CDR2: SNHLY, FYNNEI. The CDR3 region has the DNA TGTGCCAGCAGTGGGACATGGGCCTCCTACGAGCAGTACTTC. Encoded protein: CASSGTWASYEQYF.

The V and J genes are TRBV6-1 and TRBJ2-5; TRBD2 might be the D (7 bases). Germline CDR1 MNHNS, CDR2 SASEGT. The CDR3 is 16 residues long. V gave up 3 bases and J gave up 4 bases, with 18 bases separating them. The CDR3 sequence is CASSDILRGGRETQYF. DNA for the CDR3: TGTGCCAGCAGTGATATCCTAAGGGGGGGGAGAGAGACCCAGTACTTC.

The genes are TRBV5-1 and TRBJ2-5, with TRBD1 matching over 8 bases. The J call may not be correct, given that the DNA end is closer to TRBJ2-7. This CDR3 contains 17 residues. Germline values: CDR1 SGHRS, CDR2 YFSETQ. The CDR3 DNA reads TGCGCCAGCAGCCAAGGACAGGGTACGTCTCCAGGGTACGAGCAGTACTTC. Translating it yields CASSQGQGTSPGYEQYF.

This clone appeared a few times. V is TRBV4-1 and J is TRBJ1-3, with 7 bases matching TRBD1. The germline V gene encodes CDR1 MGHRA and CDR2 YSYEKL. This CDR3 comprises 15 residues. V gave up 1 base and J gave up 1 base; unmatched junction bases: 1. CDR3 bases: TGCGCCAGCAGCCAAGTACAGGGGTCTGGAAACACCATATATTTT. Amino acid sequence: CASSQVQGSGNTIYF.

The gene calls are TRBV6-1 and TRBJ2-5, with no clear D. This CDR3 is 13 amino acids long. Trimming removed 2 bases at V and 9 bases at J, with 13 bases between. CDR1 is MNHNS and CDR2 is SASEGT in the germline V gene. This chain's CDR3 is CASSESGRMAQYF. CDR3 DNA: TGTGCCAGCAGTGAATCAGGCAGAATGGCCCAGTACTTC.

In this sample, this clone turned up a few times. The J gene is TRBJ2-5, the V gene TRBV5-1; 8 bases fit TRBD1. This CDR3 region has 15 residues. Germline V gene lookup returns CDR1 SGHRS and CDR2 YFSETQ. Trimming cost V 4 bases and J 1 base; bases outside gene matches: 6. CDR3 bases: TGCGCCAGCAGCAAGAACAGGGGGACCCAAGAGACCCAGTACTTC. As protein: CASSKNRGTQETQYF.

V usage is TRBV4-3 and J usage is TRBJ2-2; D is ambiguous. Germline loops: CDR1 LGHNA, CDR2 YSLEER. V lost 0 bases and J 4 bases, leaving 12 bases between the germline ends. The CDR3 loop spans 16 amino acids. DNA for the CDR3: TGCGCCAGCAGCCAAGATCATCAGATATTCACCGGGGAGCTGTTTTTT. Translation: CASSQDHQIFTGELFF.

This rearrangement joins TRBV5-1 to TRBJ1-1, with 10 positions matching TRBD1. V trimming: 4 bases; J trimming: 6 bases; junction bases outside the gene matches: 6. Germline CDR1 reads SGHRS; CDR2 reads YFSETQ. This CDR3 region has 14 residues. The CDR3 loop is CASSLTGQGPEAFF. CDR3 sequence (DNA): TGCGCCAGCAGCCTAACGGGACAGGGGCCTGAAGCTTTCTTT.

The chain recombines TRBV7-6 with TRBJ2-6; tentatively, D is TRBD1 (5 bases). CDR3 length equals 17 residues. Trimming pared 5 bases from V and 0 bases from J, leaving 14 bases between. Germline loops: CDR1 SGHVS, CDR2 FNYEAQ. CDR3 sequence reads: CASSPPDTYSGANVLTF. DNA for the CDR3: TGTGCCAGCAGCCCCCCGGACACTTACTCTGGGGCCAACGTCCTGACTTTC. The full variable domain, its missing parts supplied by reference TRBV7-6 and TRBJ2-6, is GAGVSQSPRYKVTKRGQDVALRCDPISGHVSLYWYRQALGQGPEFLTYFNYEAQQDKSGLPNDRFSAERPEGSISTLTIQRTEQRDSAMYRCASSPPDTYSGANVLTFGAGSRLTVL.

The chain joins TRBV7-3 to TRBJ2-7; 9 bases agree with TRBD1. CDR1 is SGHTA, CDR2 FQGTGA, per germline. V lost 2 bases, J lost 1 base, and 3 bases stayed unmatched. The CDR3 extends over 15 amino acids. CDR3 DNA sequence: TGTGCCAGCAGCTTATCCGGACAGGGGTCCTACGAGCAGTACTTC. Amino acids: CASSLSGQGSYEQYF.

V usage is TRBV27 and J usage is TRBJ1-5; D ambiguous. V was cut by 3 bases and J by 7 bases, with 16 bases left in between. This CDR3 is built from 15 residues. Germline CDR1 is MNHEY and CDR2 is SMNVEV (reference sequence). CDR3: CASSFTASPRQPQHF. For the CDR3, the DNA is TGTGCCAGCAGTTTTACTGCGTCGCCCCGCCAGCCCCAGCATTTT.

This chain uses TRBV5-1 with TRBJ1-1; D is perhaps TRBD1 (6 bases). This CDR3 has 17 amino acids. Trimming shortened V by 4 bases and J by 0 bases, and 19 bases separated the two germline ends. Germline lookup yields CDR1 SGHRS and CDR2 YFSETQ. CDR3 region: CASSLSLQGRLNTEAFF. CDR3 DNA sequence: TGCGCCAGCAGCCTCTCTCTACAGGGCCGGCTGAACACTGAAGCTTTCTTT.

V gene TRBV7-6 combines with J gene TRBJ2-1; maybe TRBD1 (6 bases). Germline CDR1 is SGHVS and CDR2 is FNYEAQ. Trimming took 6 bases from V and 8 from J, leaving 17 bases between them. The CDR3 length is 14 residues. CDR3 nucleotides: TGTGCCAGCAGTTCGACAGGCACCCCCTATGAGCAGTTCTTC. Its translation is CASSSTGTPYEQFF.

This clone occurred once. The CDR3 DNA follows: TGTGCCAGTAGACGCCTGGGGGGTAGCAATCAGCCCCAGCATTTT. It codes for CASRRLGGSNQPQHF. This rearrangement joins TRBV19 to TRBJ1-5; D might be TRBD1 (5 bases). CDR1 LNHDA and CDR2 SQIVND come from the germline V gene (reference sequence). The V end was cut by 6 bases, the J end by 0 bases, with 12 bases between. This CDR3 spans 15 amino acids.

The chain is built from TRBV7-9 and TRBJ1-2, with 8 bases matching TRBD1. In germline, CDR1 is SEHNR, CDR2 FQNEAQ (reference sequence). V shed 1 base, J shed 7 bases, and the junction held 2 bases outside the gene matches. The CDR3 loop spans 13 amino acids. The CDR3 DNA follows: TGTGCCAGCAGCTTAGTAGACAGGGGTGGCTACACCTTC. The encoded protein is CASSLVDRGGYTF.

The chain recombines TRBV19 with TRBJ2-6, with D hard to call. V shed 7 bases and J shed 4 bases, with 14 bases lying between them. The CDR3 has 15 amino acids. CDR1 and CDR2 (germline): LNHDA, SQIVND (reference sequence). CDR3 sequence reads: CASNYGWSGANVLTF. CDR3 coding DNA: TGTGCCAGTAATTACGGGTGGTCCGGGGCCAACGTCCTGACTTTC.